This entry lists 18 T cell receptor beta chains sequenced from one sample in a study of early T cells in non-severe SARS-CoV-2 infection (dated by TCRdb to about 2021). Libraries were prepared through 5' RACE. The run used a NextSeq 500. TCRdb itself trimmed the public reads at Q25 with fastp, ran MiXCR and retained productive beta chains. Each entry merges the rows of one CDR3 protein and shows their most common DNA and genes. This sample gives about 56,000 distinct CDR3 sequences in total; roughly 12% of them show up just once. The ten largest account for about 3% of the sample. The sequenced material came from whole blood. The origin of the receptors is an adult who was a healthcare worker with PCR-confirmed SARS-CoV-2 infection or an uninfected control (not recorded which).

This clonotype has a count of ten or more. The chain couples TRBV29-1 to TRBJ2-2; the D gene is possibly TRBD2 (6 bases). Trimming took off 6 bases at V and 0 bases at J, with 14 bases between the two ends. From germline, CDR1 is SQVTM and CDR2 ANQGSEA. The CDR3 length is 15 residues. CDR3 in DNA: TGCAGCGTCCCCCCGGGACTGCCGAACACCGGGGAGCTGTTTTTT. Its translation is CSVPPGLPNTGELFF.

The table lists this clonotype with many counts. V usage is TRBV14 and J usage is TRBJ1-1; 7 nucleotides line up with TRBD1. Looked up from germline, CDR1 is SGHDN and CDR2 is FVKESK. The CDR3 has 15 residues. V dropped 3 bases and J dropped 6; count of bases not matched to a gene: 10. CDR3 sequence reads: CASSHLDRRGSEAFF. The CDR3 DNA follows: TGTGCCAGCAGCCACTTGGACAGGCGTGGGTCTGAAGCTTTCTTT.

The chain has TRBV29-1 and TRBJ2-7; 9 bases match TRBD2. Germline trimming cut 5 bases from V and 5 bases from J; bases unmatched to any gene: 7. This CDR3 has 13 amino acids. Germline V gives CDR1 SQVTM, CDR2 ANQGSEA. For the CDR3, the DNA is TGCAGCGTTAAGCCTAGCGGGAAAGACGAGCAGTACTTC. Residues: CSVKPSGKDEQYF.

This clonotype was observed at least ten times. The rearrangement uses TRBV20-1 and TRBJ2-7; D is perhaps TRBD2 (5 bases). Germline lookup yields CDR1 DFQATT and CDR2 SNEGSKA (reference sequence). Trimming took off 6 bases at V and 3 bases at J, with 9 bases between the two ends. The CDR3 consists of 11 residues. For the CDR3, the DNA is TGCAGTGCGAGACGGGACTACGAGCAGTACTTC. This translates into CSARRDYEQYF.

The chain carries TRBV25-1 and TRBJ2-7; perhaps TRBD1 as D (6 bases). The germline V and J ends were trimmed by 4 bases and 2 bases, with 12 bases remaining between them. This CDR3 is 14 amino acids long. Per germline, CDR1 MGHDK and CDR2 SYGVNS. CDR3 region: CASSGRTEPYEQYF. The CDR3 nucleotides read TGTGCCAGCAGTGGCCGGACAGAGCCCTACGAGCAGTACTTC.

This clonotype appeared a few times. The chain couples TRBV28 to TRBJ1-4, with a possible D match to TRBD1 (5 bases). The CDR3 has 12 amino acids. V lost 6 bases and J lost 8, with 10 bases in between. CDR1 is MDHEN, CDR2 SYDVKM, per germline. DNA for the CDR3: TGTGCCAGCAGCCGGGACGAAGAAAAACTGTTTTTT. This translates into CASSRDEEKLFF.

At least ten counts were recorded for this clonotype. The V and J genes are TRBV27 and TRBJ2-3; unclear D gene. The germline gives CDR1 MNHEY, CDR2 SMNVEV (reference sequence). With 6 bases removed from V and 6 bases from J, the gap between germline ends came to 19 bases. The CDR3 spans 15 residues. Written as DNA, the CDR3 is TGTGCCAGCAGCTCCCTCGGTGAAGCATTGGATACGCAGTATTTT. Translating it yields CASSSLGEALDTQYF.

V usage is TRBV27 and J usage is TRBJ2-1; D unresolved. Germline V CDR1 and CDR2: MNHEY, SMNVEV (reference sequence). The CDR3 has 13 residues. Deletions cut 2 bases from V and 7 bases from J, with 9 bases between. As DNA, the CDR3 is TGTGCCAGCAGTTTAGGTTTGAGGAATGAGCAGTTCTTC. Translated: CASSLGLRNEQFF.

This clonotype was seen repeatedly, ten times or more. This chain uses TRBV5-6 with TRBJ2-5, with TRBD2 matching over 8 bases. CDR3 size: 14 residues. Per the germline V gene, CDR1 is SGHDT and CDR2 is YYEEEE. The V and J ends lost 4 bases and 5 bases, in that order; junction bases with no gene match: 7. In nucleotides, the CDR3 is TGTGCCAGCAGCCGGGGGGGAGGATACGAGACCCAGTACTTC. This sequence encodes CASSRGGGYETQYF.

This clonotype was counted at least ten times. J is TRBJ2-1 and V is TRBV24-1; a weak D match, TRBD2 (5 bases). The ends were cut back, 5 bases at V and 4 bases at J, with 14 bases in the middle. The CDR3 is 15 residues long. Germline values: CDR1 KGHDR, CDR2 SFDVKD. The CDR3 loop is CATSVSRALYNEQFF. The CDR3 DNA is TGTGCCACCAGTGTCTCGCGGGCACTATACAATGAGCAGTTCTTC.

Ten or more counts support this clonotype. The chain uses TRBV27 and TRBJ2-1, with D possibly TRBD2 on 5 matching bases. CDR1 and CDR2 (germline): MNHEY, SMNVEV (reference sequence). The CDR3 sequence is 17 residues long. V was trimmed by 3 bases and J by 1 base, leaving 16 bases between them. CDR3 sequence (DNA): TGTGCCAGCAGTTTTCTTGGAGGTCCTTCATCCTACAATGAGCAGTTCTTC. Its translation: CASSFLGGPSSYNEQFF.

This clonotype was observed at least ten times. V and J are TRBV18 and TRBJ2-3; perhaps TRBD1 as D (6 bases). Trimming took 5 bases from V and 6 from J, leaving 18 bases between them. The germline V gene encodes CDR1 KGHSH and CDR2 LQKENI. CDR3 length equals 15 residues. The CDR3 spells CASSSKPGAPDTQYF. CDR3 in DNA: TGTGCCAGCTCATCAAAGCCAGGGGCGCCGGATACGCAGTATTTT.

This clonotype was observed at least ten times. This chain connects TRBV12-3 or TRBV12-4 to TRBJ1-1; maybe TRBD1 (5 bases). This CDR3 is built from 15 residues. V lost 1 base, J lost 5 bases, and 14 bases lay in between. CDR3 sequence reads: CASSLEAGRETEAFF. The DNA for the CDR3 is TGTGCCAGCAGTTTAGAAGCAGGGAGAGAGACTGAAGCTTTCTTT.

This clonotype showed up just a few times. This rearrangement joins TRBV20-1 to TRBJ2-3; 10 nucleotides agree with TRBD2. Germline values: CDR1 DFQATT, CDR2 SNEGSKA (reference sequence). CDR3 size: 15 residues. The V and J ends lost 3 bases and 6 bases, in that order; junction bases with no gene match: 9. CDR3 loop: CSARGAGGPGDTQYF. CDR3 bases: TGCAGTGCTAGGGGAGCGGGAGGGCCGGGGGATACGCAGTATTTT.

This clonotype was detected ten times or more. The chain employs TRBV7-2 and TRBJ1-1; D call uncertain. The CDR3 has 11 residues. Trimming left V 6 bases short and J 0 bases short, with 2 bases between. CDR1 and CDR2 (germline): SGHTA, FQGNSA. The CDR3 loop reads CASSLNTEAFF. In nucleotides, the CDR3 is TGTGCCAGCAGTTTGAACACTGAAGCTTTCTTT. The variable domain in full, with the rest retrieved from reference TRBV7-2 and TRBJ1-1, is GAGVSQSPSNKVTEKGKDVELRCDPISGHTALYWYRQSLGQGLEFLIYFQGNSAPDKSGLPSDRFSAERTGGSVSTLTIQRTQQEDSAVYLCASSLNTEAFFGQGTRLTVV.

There are many counts of this clonotype. The chain has TRBV28 and TRBJ2-3; D is unclear. The length of the CDR3 is 13 residues. V lost 0 bases and J lost 6, with 7 bases in between. The germline gives CDR1 MDHEN, CDR2 SYDVKM. CDR3: CASSLWVGDTQYF. The CDR3 nucleotides are TGTGCCAGCAGTTTATGGGTGGGGGATACGCAGTATTTT.

This clonotype was counted a single time. A read error may be the cause here, since a much bigger clone is one base away. V gene TRBV7-2 combines with J gene TRBJ1-3; D ambiguous. The CDR3 contains 12 residues. Trimming took off 3 bases at V and 9 bases at J, with 9 bases between the two ends. Germline V gene sequence: CDR1 SGHTA, CDR2 FQGNSA. CDR3 DNA sequence: TGTGCCAGCAGCTTTCGGAGAAGCACCATATATTTT. This translates into CASSFRRSTIYF. The variable domain in full, with the rest retrieved from reference TRBV7-2 and TRBJ1-3, is GAGVSQSPSNKVTEKGKDVELRCDPISGHTALYWYRQSLGQGLEFLIYFQGNSAPDKSGLPSDRFSAERTGGSVSTLTIQRTQQEDSAVYLCASSFRRSTIYFGEGSWLTVV.

At least ten counts were recorded for this clonotype. The chain uses TRBV20-1 and TRBJ2-1, with D unclear. The CDR3 is 15 residues long. Trimming took 1 base from V and 3 from J, leaving 13 bases between them. Germline V gives CDR1 DFQATT, CDR2 SNEGSKA (reference sequence). The CDR3: CSARVVGNLYNEQFF. CDR3 bases: TGCAGTGCTAGAGTGGTTGGCAACCTCTACAATGAGCAGTTCTTC.